This T cell receptor (beta chain) was obtained from a study of cytomegalovirus exposure and HLA in healthy donors. Study-level information: Clustering assigned over 70% of the roughly 370 genotyped donors to the Caucasian-associated ancestry cluster. Study-wide points: Rarity marked most TCR sequences, yet some public TCRs occurred in many donors. Links to common viral pathogens appeared, in a later analysis, for several of the most significant clusters. As a later analysis revealed, most CMV-associated TCR beta chains appeared HLA-restricted.

The study ran its PCR with 60 Vbeta and 13 Jbeta primers. This table comes from immunoSEQ multiplex PCR, and its TCRdb copy is limited to in-frame clones, with some not included. The profile covers roughly 26,000 clones, with about two thirds appearing a single time and roughly 4.5% taken by the ten largest. Germline V CDR1 and CDR2: SGHRS, YFSETQ. The length of the CDR3 is 16 residues. Unmatched junction bases numbered 10, after V lost 0 bases and J lost 6 bases. To note about this clone: The antigen is not known.

V gene TRBV5-1 combines with J gene TRBJ2-7; 9 bases are a match to TRBD2. Sequencing was done on a sample of PBMCs. The origin of this receptor is a woman aged 45-65 years in good health and CMV-seronegative. CDR3 in amino acids: CASSLGGSGRSGEQYF. The CDR3 DNA follows: TGCGCCAGCAGCTTGGGGGGTAGCGGGAGAAGCGGCGAGCAGTACTTC. The whole variable domain, remainder taken from reference TRBV5-1 and TRBJ2-7, is KAGVTQTPRYLIKTRGQQVTLSCSPISGHRSVSWYQQTPGQGLQFLFEYFSETQRNKGNFPGRFSGRQFSNSRSEMNVSTLELGDSALYLCASSLGGSGRSGEQYFGPGTRLTVT.